Described below is a single T cell receptor beta chain sequence and its context. An end of the junction differs from the germline gene, which may be a read error. This sample is drawn from a study of CD8+CD57+ T cells in acquired aplastic anemia. For CDR3 and TCR beta VDJ profiling, genomic DNA was the template used. MiXCR, applied by TCRdb to the reads, yields one record per CDR3 protein. The sample has 200,000 to 300,000 distinct CDR3 sequences, about 80% seen once; the top ten hold 40% to 55%. In germline, CDR1 is SGHVS, CDR2 FQNEAQ. The CDR3 length is 15 residues. It was patients with CD8+CD57+ cell expansion by flow cytometry who were chosen for sequencing. The blood sampling took place in patients who had so far received no therapy.

The V and J genes are TRBV7-8 and TRBJ1-2, with D uncertain. The source of this sequence is a human donor with aplastic anemia. Source material: sorted CD4+, CD8+, or CD8+CD57+ T cells (not recorded which) from PBMCs. CDR3 nucleotides: TGCGCCAGCAGCTTACGTTCGGATCATAACTCTGGGTACACCTTC. Translating gives CASSLRSDHNSGYTF. Full variable domain (rest looked up from reference TRBV7-8 and TRBJ1-2): GAGVSQSPRYKVAKRGQDVALRCDPISGHVSLFWYQQALGQGPEFLTYFQNEAQLDKSGLPSDRFFAERPEGSVSTLKIQRTQQEDSAVYLCASSLRSDHNSGYTFGSGTRLTVV.